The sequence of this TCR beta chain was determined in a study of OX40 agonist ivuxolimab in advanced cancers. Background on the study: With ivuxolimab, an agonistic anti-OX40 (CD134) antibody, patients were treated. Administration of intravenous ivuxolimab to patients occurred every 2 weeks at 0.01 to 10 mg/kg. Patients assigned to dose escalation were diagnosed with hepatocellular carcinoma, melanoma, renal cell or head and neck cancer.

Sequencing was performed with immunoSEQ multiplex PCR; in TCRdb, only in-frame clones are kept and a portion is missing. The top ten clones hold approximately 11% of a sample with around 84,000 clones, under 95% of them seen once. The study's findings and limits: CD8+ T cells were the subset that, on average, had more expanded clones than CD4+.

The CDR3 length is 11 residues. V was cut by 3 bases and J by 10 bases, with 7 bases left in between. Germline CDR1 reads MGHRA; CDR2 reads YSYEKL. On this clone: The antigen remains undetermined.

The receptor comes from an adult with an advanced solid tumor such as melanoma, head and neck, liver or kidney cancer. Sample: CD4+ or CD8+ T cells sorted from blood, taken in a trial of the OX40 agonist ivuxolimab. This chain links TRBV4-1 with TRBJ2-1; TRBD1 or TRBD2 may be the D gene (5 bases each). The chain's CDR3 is CASSQGTEQFF. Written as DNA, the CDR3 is TGCGCCAGCAGCCAGGGGACCGAGCAGTTCTTC.